A selection of T cell receptor beta chains follows, all from one sample in a study of cytomegalovirus exposure and HLA in healthy donors. Profiled with immunoSEQ multiplex PCR; TCRdb holds only in-frame clones, not every one. The sample lists 180,000 or so clones, 77% occurring once. Sequences were obtained from PBMCs. The origin of the receptors is a young man in good health and CMV-seronegative. CDR3s include the opening cysteine and the closing phenylalanine or tryptophan. D genes are given only for firm matches. Rows give clone size only sometimes, using once, few, many, or a class for an expanded clone.

>TRBJ2-5|NA|NA|TRBV19
CASSQGLQETQYF
TGTGCCAGTAGTCAGGGTTTACAAGAGACCCAGTACTTC
>TRBJ1-2|TRBD1|NA|TRBV5-1
CASSLLGQGARGYTF
TGCGCCAGCAGCTTGTTGGGTCAGGGGGCGCGTGGCTACACCTTC
>TRBJ2-3|TRBD2|NA|TRBV11-2
CASSLAPGGPSDTQYF
TGTGCCAGCAGCTTAGCTCCGGGAGGGCCTTCAGATACGCAGTATTTT
>TRBJ1-1|NA|few|TRBV7-2
CASSQQTNTEAFF
TGTGCCAGCAGCCAACAGACGAACACTGAAGCTTTCTTT
>TRBJ2-2|NA|NA|TRBV25-1
CASSELRGDTGELFF
TGTGCCAGCAGTGAGCTCAGGGGGGACACCGGGGAGCTGTTTTTT
>TRBJ2-5|TRBD2|NA|TRBV2
CASRGGHAETQYF
TGTGCCAGCAGGGGAGGGCATGCAGAGACCCAGTACTTC
>TRBJ2-7|NA|few|TRBV5-1
CASRRTQSYEQYF
TGCGCCAGCAGGCGAACTCAATCCTACGAGCAGTACTTC
>TRBJ1-5|NA|NA|TRBV18
CASSGGDQPQHF
TGTGCCAGCTCAGGGGGCGATCAGCCCCAGCATTTT
>TRBJ2-7|TRBD1|NA|TRBV7-2
CASSLFGTGSYEQYF
TGTGCCAGCAGCTTATTCGGGACAGGGTCCTACGAGCAGTACTTC
>TRBJ1-6|TRBD1|NA|TRBV27
CATTDRANSPLHF
TGTGCCACCACGGACAGGGCCAATTCACCCCTCCACTTT
>TRBJ2-1|TRBD2|NA|TRBV7-8
CASSGTSGSRNEQFF
TGTGCCAGCAGCGGCACTAGCGGGAGTCGTAATGAGCAGTTCTTC
>TRBJ2-7|NA|NA|TRBV2
CASSDFRFSYEQYF
TGTGCCAGCAGTGATTTCAGGTTTTCCTACGAGCAGTACTTC
>TRBJ1-2|TRBD1|NA|TRBV2
CASSDTGGNYGYTF
TGTGCCAGCAGTGATACAGGGGGTAACTATGGCTACACCTTC
>TRBJ2-1|TRBD2|NA|TRBV6-6
CASSTLAGNNEQFF
TGTGCCAGCAGTACCCTAGCGGGGAACAATGAGCAGTTCTTC
>TRBJ1-1|TRBD1|NA|TRBV19
CASSPRDRAINTEAFF
TGTGCCAGTAGTCCCCGGGACAGGGCGATTAACACTGAAGCTTTCTTT
>TRBJ1-4|TRBD1|NA|TRBV7-6
CASSIGQGFNEKLFF
TGTGCCAGCAGCATAGGACAGGGGTTTAATGAAAAACTGTTTTTT
>TRBJ2-3|NA|NA|TRBV19
CASSITGSDTQYF
TGTGCCAGTAGTATTACAGGGTCAGATACGCAGTATTTT
>TRBJ2-1|TRBD2|NA|TRBV6-4
CASSPGTSGGDEQFF
TGTGCCAGCAGCCCCGGGACTAGCGGGGGGGATGAGCAGTTCTTC
>TRBJ2-1|NA|once|TRBV28
CASSPQQGAYNEQFF
TGTGCCAGCAGTCCCCAGCAGGGCGCGTACAATGAGCAGTTCTTC
>TRBJ1-2|NA|NA|TRBV6-5
CASSRNRALDYGYTF
TGTGCCAGCAGCCGAAACAGGGCCTTAGACTATGGCTACACCTTC
>TRBJ2-3|TRBD2|NA|TRBV6-4
CASSVAGGGTDTQYF
TGTGCCAGCAGTGTCGCGGGGGGGGGCACAGATACGCAGTATTTT
>TRBJ1-1|TRBD1|few|TRBV5-4
CASGGQGAFTEAFF
TGTGCCAGCGGGGGACAGGGAGCGTTCACTGAAGCTTTCTTT
>TRBJ1-2|TRBD1|NA|TRBV5-4
CASSQMGQSTSNYGYTF
TGTGCCAGCAGCCAAATGGGACAGAGCACTTCTAACTATGGCTACACCTTC
>TRBJ2-7|TRBD2|NA|TRBV5-1
CASRAGTSGSREQYF
TGCGCCAGCAGAGCCGGGACTAGCGGGAGCCGCGAGCAGTACTTC
>TRBJ1-5|NA|NA|TRBV19
CASSIAGGVSNQPQHF
TGTGCCAGTAGTATCGCGGGGGGAGTTAGCAATCAGCCCCAGCATTTT
>TRBJ1-5|NA|NA|TRBV14
CAIPTLGNQPQHF
TGTGCCATCCCGACTCTGGGCAATCAGCCCCAGCATTTT
>TRBJ1-4|NA|NA|TRBV2
CASEGGAGNEKLFF
TGTGCCAGTGAAGGGGGGGCTGGTAATGAAAAACTGTTTTTT
>TRBJ1-5|NA|few|TRBV15
CATQDRSNQPQHF
TGTGCCACCCAAGACAGGTCCAATCAGCCCCAGCATTTT
>TRBJ1-1|NA|NA|TRBV25-1
CASSAPIGGESLNTEAFF
TGTGCCAGCAGTGCACCAATAGGGGGTGAGAGCCTGAACACTGAAGCTTTCTTT
>TRBJ1-3|TRBD1|NA|TRBV4-1
CASSQYPTGTGGSISGNTIYF
TGCGCCAGCAGCCAATACCCCACCGGGACAGGGGGCAGTATATCTGGAAACACCATATATTTT
>TRBJ2-1|NA|NA|TRBV2
CASSEGDFSYNEQFF
TGTGCCAGCAGTGAAGGGGACTTCTCCTACAATGAGCAGTTCTTC